The TCR beta chain under discussion was sequenced for a study of long-term antiretroviral therapy in people with HIV. Broader study findings: Pre-ART clonal expansion yielded clones that dominated the repertoire at all time points. Versus controls, repertoires in people with HIV had narrower CDR3 length ranges. Investigators report no available data on ART adherence, viral resistance or therapy changes.

Running of the v3.0 immunoSEQ assay took place at survey level. Clones were sequenced by immunoSEQ multiplex PCR, and TCRdb holds only the in-frame ones, with some missing. Of tens of thousands of clones in the sample, 76% were seen once. To note about this clone: Its antigen remains unidentified.

CDR3 length: 15 amino acids. The V and J ends lost 5 bases and 0 bases respectively, with 11 bases between them. The germline V gene has CDR1 SGHRS and CDR2 YFSETQ. This material consisted of unsorted PBMCs, taken 1.1 years before starting antiretroviral therapy. The source is a woman in her 40s with HIV. The V gene is TRBV5-1, the J gene TRBJ1-4, with a possible D match to TRBD1 (5 bases). The CDR3 DNA reads as TGCGCCAGCAGAGGACAACCAGCAACTAATGAAAAACTGTTTTTT. Residues: CASRGQPATNEKLFF. The variable domain in full, completed from reference TRBV5-1 and TRBJ1-4, reads KAGVTQTPRYLIKTRGQQVTLSCSPISGHRSVSWYQQTPGQGLQFLFEYFSETQRNKGNFPGRFSGRQFSNSRSEMNVSTLELGDSALYLCASRGQPATNEKLFFGSGTQLSVL.